The 21 T cell receptor beta chains listed next were all sequenced from one sample in a study of beta chain features in type 1 diabetes. The study reverse transcribed the entire isolated RNA, so it sequenced expressed TCRB transcripts. The protocol was immunoSEQ multiplex PCR, while the TCRdb copy is restricted to in-frame clones and leaves out a portion. The repertoire holds some 700,000 clones, 10% to 15% seen once, with about 0.02% in the top ten. General study findings and limits: In every one of the four CD4+ subsets, TCRB CDR3s were moderately but significantly shorter in Type 1 diabetes patients.

These receptors' targets are unknown. Sequencing input: naive CD4+ T cells from blood. The receptors stem from a man aged 18 to 30 with type 1 diabetes.

The chain has TRBV30 and TRBJ2-2, with D maybe TRBD1 (5 bases). Trimming left V 1 base short and J 2 bases short, with 8 bases between. The CDR3 runs 14 residues. Germline CDR1 GTSNPN, CDR2 SVGIG (reference sequence). The CDR3, as DNA: TGTGCCTGGAGTGGTCAGGGAAACACCGGGGAGCTGTTTTTT. This translates into CAWSGQGNTGELFF.

The rearrangement joins TRBV7-9 to TRBJ2-7; D is unclear. The germline V gene has CDR1 SEHNR and CDR2 FQNEAQ (reference sequence). V was cut by 1 base and J by 3 bases, with 10 bases left in between. This CDR3 has 14 residues. CDR3: CASSLEIARYEQYF. The CDR3 DNA reads TGTGCCAGCAGCTTAGAGATTGCCCGCTACGAGCAGTACTTC.

This clone was counted only a few times. In the same sample, other DNA sequences code for this CDR3. The genes are TRBV29-1 and TRBJ1-4; D not resolved. Trimming left V 6 bases short and J 5 bases short, with 7 bases between. CDR3 length: 11 amino acids. Germline CDR1 is SQVTM and CDR2 is ANQGSEA. For the CDR3, the DNA is TGCAGCGTCGACACCAATGAAAAACTGTTTTTT. It specifies CSVDTNEKLFF. The full variable domain, completed using reference TRBV29-1 and TRBJ1-4, is SAVISQKPSRDICQRGTSLTIQCQVDSQVTMMFWYRQQPGQSLTLIATANQGSEATYESGFVIDKFPISRPNLTFSTLTVSNMSPEDSSIYLCSVDTNEKLFFGSGTQLSVL.

In this sample, this clone turned up a few times. The V call is TRBV2, the J call TRBJ2-7, with TRBD1 as a possible D gene (7 bases). Germline V gene lookup returns CDR1 SNHLY and CDR2 FYNNEI. The CDR3 has 12 amino acids. Trimming cost V 7 bases and J 6 bases, with 13 bases left between them. CDR3 residues: CASKRQGGEQYF. CDR3 coding DNA: TGTGCCAGCAAACGACAGGGAGGCGAGCAGTACTTC.

The J gene is TRBJ1-5, the V gene TRBV5-1; the match to TRBD1 covers 7 bases. V was pared by 0 bases and J by 7 bases, with 4 bases of the junction left unmatched. The CDR3 consists of 14 residues. The germline V gene has CDR1 SGHRS and CDR2 YFSETQ. Here the CDR3 DNA reads TGCGCCAGCAGCTTGGAGGGGGCGGGCCAGCCCCAGCATTTT. Translation: CASSLEGAGQPQHF.

Comment on this clone: Other DNA sequences from this sample encode an identical CDR3 as well. This chain connects TRBV5-1 to TRBJ2-7, with TRBD1 as a possible D gene (6 bases). Germline values: CDR1 SGHRS, CDR2 YFSETQ. This CDR3 is built from 14 residues. The germline V and J ends were trimmed by 0 bases and 3 bases, with 10 bases remaining between them. CDR3 region: CASSLGGQSYEQYF. Written as DNA, the CDR3 is TGCGCCAGCAGCTTGGGAGGACAGAGCTACGAGCAGTACTTC.

This clone showed up just a few times. The chain is built from TRBV10-3 and TRBJ2-7; 9 bases fit TRBD1. Germline V CDR1 and CDR2: ENHRY, SYGVKD. This CDR3 has 16 amino acids. The V and J ends lost 0 bases and 6 bases, in that order; junction bases with no gene match: 9. CDR3 residues: CAISESQGAVSAEQYF. As DNA, the CDR3 is TGTGCCATCAGTGAGTCACAGGGGGCAGTTTCGGCCGAGCAGTACTTC.

Regarding this clone: Other DNA sequences within the sample encode an identical CDR3. The chain carries TRBV29-1 and TRBJ2-5; a weak D match, TRBD1 (5 bases). Germline assignment: CDR1 SQVTM and CDR2 ANQGSEA. V lost 6 bases and J 0 bases, leaving 8 bases between the germline ends. The CDR3 totals 12 residues. CDR3 in amino acids: CSVHRYQETQYF. CDR3 DNA sequence: TGCAGCGTCCACAGGTACCAAGAGACCCAGTACTTC.

This chain links TRBV4-1 with TRBJ1-1, with D hard to call. The CDR3 has 15 amino acids. Per germline, CDR1 MGHRA and CDR2 YSYEKL. Trimming removed 2 bases at V and 3 bases at J, with 13 bases between. The CDR3 nucleotides read TGCGCCAGCAGCCAAATGGGAAGTAAATACACTGAAGCTTTCTTT. Its protein is CASSQMGSKYTEAFF.

V gene TRBV27 combines with J gene TRBJ1-4; D remains ambiguous. The CDR3 is 13 residues long. CDR1 MNHEY and CDR2 SMNVEV come from the germline V gene (reference sequence). V lost 5 bases, J lost 5 bases, and 9 bases lay in between. CDR3 DNA: TGTGCCAGCAGTGCGAGGAGAAATGAAAAACTGTTTTTT. Protein product: CASSARRNEKLFF. The full variable domain, completed using reference TRBV27 and TRBJ1-4, is EAQVTQNPRYLITVTGKKLTVTCSQNMNHEYMSWYRQDPGLGLRQIYYSMNVEVTDKGDVPEGYKVSRKEKRNFPLILESPSPNQTSLYFCASSARRNEKLFFGSGTQLSVL.

The CDR3 DNA follows: TGTGCCAGCAGTTTGGGACAGACCTATGGCTACACCTTC. Translation: CASSLGQTYGYTF. The chain couples TRBV28 to TRBJ1-2, with 7 bases lining up with TRBD1. The V gene's germline CDR1 is MDHEN and CDR2 SYDVKM. The CDR3 length is 13 residues. The V and J ends lost 3 bases and 4 bases, in that order; junction bases with no gene match: 2.

The chain uses TRBV5-8 and TRBJ1-2; no firm D call. Trimming stripped 4 bases from V and 1 base from J, with 20 bases between. The CDR3 spans 17 residues. The germline CDR1 and CDR2 sequences are SGHTS and YDEGEE. This chain's CDR3 is CASSQRHAGTLNYGYTF. The CDR3 region has the DNA TGTGCCAGCAGCCAACGCCACGCAGGAACCCTTAACTATGGCTACACCTTC. Full variable domain (outside the CDR3, taken from reference TRBV5-8 and TRBJ1-2): EAGVTQSPTHLIKTRGQQATLRCSPISGHTSVYWYQQALGLGLQFLLWYDEGEERNRGNFPPRFSGRQFPNYSSELNVNALELEDSALYLCASSQRHAGTLNYGYTFGSGTRLTVV.

This clone was observed a handful of times. The V call is TRBV9, the J call TRBJ1-2; 8 positions agree with TRBD1. Germline lookup yields CDR1 SGDLS and CDR2 YYNGEE. The trim removed 3 bases at V and 4 bases at J, leaving 20 bases unmatched. The CDR3 is made up of 19 amino acids. The CDR3 is CASSAPRAGGPTVSYGYTF. CDR3 DNA sequence: TGTGCCAGCAGCGCACCTCGGGCAGGGGGCCCAACTGTTTCCTATGGCTACACCTTC.

This clone was picked up a small number of times. The chain joins TRBV6-6 to TRBJ2-5; weak D call: TRBD2 (5 bases). Looked up from germline, CDR1 is MNHNY and CDR2 is SVGAGI (reference sequence). The CDR3 spans 9 residues. V was cut by 8 bases and J by 9 bases, with 7 bases left in between. The CDR3 loop reads CASGESQYF. CDR3 nucleotides: TGTGCCAGCGGGGAGTCCCAGTACTTC.

This clone was seen a few times. The chain combines TRBV7-9 with TRBJ1-1; D gene unclear. Germline V gene sequence: CDR1 SEHNR, CDR2 FQNEAQ (reference sequence). V was trimmed by 8 bases and J by 8 bases, leaving 9 bases between them. This CDR3 has 10 amino acids. The CDR3 DNA follows: TGTGCCAGCGCCAGTGCCGAAGCTTTCTTT. Translation: CASASAEAFF.

This clone has more than one count but fewer than ten. This chain connects TRBV10-3 to TRBJ2-7, with TRBD1 as a possible D gene (6 bases). The germline V and J ends were trimmed by 5 bases and 2 bases, with 10 bases remaining between them. CDR1 is ENHRY, CDR2 SYGVKD, per germline. The CDR3 totals 13 residues. The CDR3 sequence is CAISLTGTYEQYF. The DNA for the CDR3 is TGTGCCATCAGTCTTACAGGGACCTACGAGCAGTACTTC.

The chain links TRBV28 to TRBJ1-2; D not resolved. This CDR3 is 12 amino acids long. Germline assignment: CDR1 MDHEN and CDR2 SYDVKM. V was pared by 7 bases and J by 8 bases, with 14 bases between. The CDR3 protein is CASIPETLGYTF. Here the CDR3 DNA reads TGTGCCAGCATACCAGAGACCCTAGGCTACACCTTC.

This rearrangement joins TRBV27 to TRBJ1-4, with D possibly TRBD1 on 5 matching bases. Trimming removed 5 bases at V and 7 bases at J, with 17 bases between. The CDR3 sequence is 15 residues long. The germline gives CDR1 MNHEY, CDR2 SMNVEV (reference sequence). CDR3 sequence (DNA): TGTGCCAGCAGTCCCATAAGAGGGGCCGGTGAAAAACTGTTTTTT. It codes for CASSPIRGAGEKLFF.

This clone occurred a few times. This chain joins TRBV6-5 and TRBJ2-5, with D perhaps assigned TRBD1 or TRBD2 (7 bases each). Deletions cut 5 bases from V and 7 bases from J, with 17 bases between. The CDR3 extends over 14 amino acids. Germline CDR1 MNHEY, CDR2 SVGAGI. CDR3 DNA: TGTGCCAGCAGTCAAGGGGAGGGGGCAGTGACCCAGTACTTC. Translating it yields CASSQGEGAVTQYF.

There are a few counts of this clone. J is TRBJ2-1 and V is TRBV7-2; weak D call: TRBD2 (5 bases). V was shortened by 1 base and J by 4 bases, with 14 bases between the two germline ends. The CDR3 loop spans 16 amino acids. Germline V gene sequence: CDR1 SGHTA, CDR2 FQGNSA. This CDR3 is CASSLELYPGYNEQFF. The CDR3, as DNA: TGTGCCAGCAGCTTAGAGCTTTATCCGGGATACAATGAGCAGTTCTTC.

This clone was observed a few times. The rearrangement joins TRBV4-1 to TRBJ1-2, with no clear D. This CDR3 comprises 14 residues. The germline gives CDR1 MGHRA, CDR2 YSYEKL. V lost 4 bases and J lost 6, with 15 bases in between. The CDR3 DNA follows: TGCGCCAGCAGCCCCATGGACTTGGGCCATGGCTACACCTTC. Protein: CASSPMDLGHGYTF.